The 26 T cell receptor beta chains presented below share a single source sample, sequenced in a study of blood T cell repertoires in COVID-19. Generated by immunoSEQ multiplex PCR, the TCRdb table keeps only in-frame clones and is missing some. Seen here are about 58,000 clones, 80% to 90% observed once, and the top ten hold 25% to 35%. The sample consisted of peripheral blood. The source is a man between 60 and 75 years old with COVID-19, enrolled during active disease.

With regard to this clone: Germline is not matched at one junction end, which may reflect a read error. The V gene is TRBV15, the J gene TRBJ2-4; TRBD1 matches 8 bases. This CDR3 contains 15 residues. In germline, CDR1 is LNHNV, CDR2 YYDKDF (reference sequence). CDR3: CATSRDILSRGRECF. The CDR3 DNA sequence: TGTGCCACCAGCAGAGATATCTTAAGCAGGGGGCGCGAATGCTTC.

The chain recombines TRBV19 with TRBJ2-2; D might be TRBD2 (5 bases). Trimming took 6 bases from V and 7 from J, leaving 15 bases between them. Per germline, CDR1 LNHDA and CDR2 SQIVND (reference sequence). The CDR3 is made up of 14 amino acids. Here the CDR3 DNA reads TGTGCCAGTAGCGGGCCGGGAAAGCACGGGGAGCTGTTTTTT. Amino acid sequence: CASSGPGKHGELFF. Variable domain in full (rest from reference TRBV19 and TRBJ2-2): DGGITQSPKYLFRKEGQNVTLSCEQNLNHDAMYWYRQDPGQGLRLIYYSQIVNDFQKGDIAEGYSVSREKKESFPLTVTSAQKNPTAFYLCASSGPGKHGELFFGEGSRLTVL.

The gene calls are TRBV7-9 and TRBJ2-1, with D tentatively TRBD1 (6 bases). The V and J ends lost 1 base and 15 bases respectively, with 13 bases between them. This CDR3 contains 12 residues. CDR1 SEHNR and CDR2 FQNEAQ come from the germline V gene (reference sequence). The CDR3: CASSLVGGNPFF. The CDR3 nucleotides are TGTGCCAGCAGCTTAGTAGGGGGAAATCCGTTCTTC.

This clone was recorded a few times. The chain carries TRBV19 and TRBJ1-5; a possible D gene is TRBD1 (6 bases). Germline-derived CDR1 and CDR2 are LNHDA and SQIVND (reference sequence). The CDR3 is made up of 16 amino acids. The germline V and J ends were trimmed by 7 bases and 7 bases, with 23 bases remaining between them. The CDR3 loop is CASTMTGLESGQPQHF. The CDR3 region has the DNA TGTGCCAGTACCATGACAGGATTGGAGTCGGGACAGCCCCAGCATTTT. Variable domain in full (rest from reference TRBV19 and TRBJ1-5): DGGITQSPKYLFRKEGQNVTLSCEQNLNHDAMYWYRQDPGQGLRLIYYSQIVNDFQKGDIAEGYSVSREKKESFPLTVTSAQKNPTAFYLCASTMTGLESGQPQHFGDGTRLSIL.

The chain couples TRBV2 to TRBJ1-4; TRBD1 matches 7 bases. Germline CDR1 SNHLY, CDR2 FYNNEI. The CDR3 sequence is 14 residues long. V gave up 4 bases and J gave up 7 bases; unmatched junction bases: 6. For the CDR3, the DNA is TGTGCCAGCAGTGGCAGGGGGATTGGTGAAAAACTGTTTTTT. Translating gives CASSGRGIGEKLFF. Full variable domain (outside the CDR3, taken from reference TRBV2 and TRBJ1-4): EPEVTQTPSHQVTQMGQEVILRCVPISNHLYFYWYRQILGQKVEFLVSFYNNEISEKSEIFDDQFSVERPDGSNFTLKIRSTKLEDSAMYFCASSGRGIGEKLFFGSGTQLSVL.

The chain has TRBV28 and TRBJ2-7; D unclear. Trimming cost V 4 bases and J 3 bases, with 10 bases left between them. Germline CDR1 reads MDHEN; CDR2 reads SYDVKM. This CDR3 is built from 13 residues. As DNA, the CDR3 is TGTGCCAGCAGTTCCACGAGAAGCTACGAGCAGTACTTC. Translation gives CASSSTRSYEQYF.

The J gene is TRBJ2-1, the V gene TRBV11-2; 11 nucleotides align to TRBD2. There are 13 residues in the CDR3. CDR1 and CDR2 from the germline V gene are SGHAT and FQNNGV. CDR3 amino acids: CATRPSGRNEQFF. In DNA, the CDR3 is TGTGCGACGAGGCCTAGCGGGAGGAATGAGCAGTTCTTC.

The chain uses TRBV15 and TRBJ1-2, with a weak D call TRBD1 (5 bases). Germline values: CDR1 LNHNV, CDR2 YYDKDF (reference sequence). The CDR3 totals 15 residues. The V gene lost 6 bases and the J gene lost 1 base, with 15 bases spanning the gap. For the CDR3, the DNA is TGTGCCACCAGGCAAGGTCCAGGGTATAACTATGGCTACACCTTC. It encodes CATRQGPGYNYGYTF.

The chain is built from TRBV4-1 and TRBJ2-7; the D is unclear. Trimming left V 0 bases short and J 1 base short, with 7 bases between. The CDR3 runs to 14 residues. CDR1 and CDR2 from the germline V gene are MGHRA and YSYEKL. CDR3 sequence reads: CASSQDSNSYEQYF. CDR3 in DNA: TGCGCCAGCAGCCAAGATTCAAATTCCTACGAGCAGTACTTC.

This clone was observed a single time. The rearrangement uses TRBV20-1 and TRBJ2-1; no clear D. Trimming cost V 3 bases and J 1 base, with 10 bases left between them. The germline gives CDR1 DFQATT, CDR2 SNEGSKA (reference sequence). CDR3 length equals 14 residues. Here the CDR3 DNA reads TGCAGTGCTAGTAGTATCCAGTCCTACAATGAGCAGTTCTTC. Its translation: CSASSIQSYNEQFF.

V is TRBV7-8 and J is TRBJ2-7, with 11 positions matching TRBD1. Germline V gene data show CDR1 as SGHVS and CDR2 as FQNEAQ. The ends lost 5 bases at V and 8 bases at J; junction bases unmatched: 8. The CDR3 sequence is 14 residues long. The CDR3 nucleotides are TGTGCCAGCAGCAATGGACAGGGGGCAGTTAAGCAGTACTTC. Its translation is CASSNGQGAVKQYF.

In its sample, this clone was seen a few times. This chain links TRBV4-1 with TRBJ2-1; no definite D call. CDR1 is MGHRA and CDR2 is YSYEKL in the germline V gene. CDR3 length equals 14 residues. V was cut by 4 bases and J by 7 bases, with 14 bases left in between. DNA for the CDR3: TGCGCCAGCAGCCCCCCTGACTCAGCAAATGAGCAGTTCTTC. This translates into CASSPPDSANEQFF.

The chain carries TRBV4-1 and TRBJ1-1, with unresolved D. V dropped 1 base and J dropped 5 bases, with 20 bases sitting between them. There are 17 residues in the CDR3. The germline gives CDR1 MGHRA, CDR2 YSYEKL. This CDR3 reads CASSQGGLVGGWTEAFF. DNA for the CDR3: TGCGCCAGCAGCCAAGGAGGCCTAGTGGGAGGTTGGACTGAAGCTTTCTTT.

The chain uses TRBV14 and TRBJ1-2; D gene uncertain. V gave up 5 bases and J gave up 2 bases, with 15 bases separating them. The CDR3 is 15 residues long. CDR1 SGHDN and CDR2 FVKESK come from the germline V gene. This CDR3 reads CASSVDRVLNYGYTF. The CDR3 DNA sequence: TGTGCCAGCAGCGTCGACCGGGTATTGAACTATGGCTACACCTTC.

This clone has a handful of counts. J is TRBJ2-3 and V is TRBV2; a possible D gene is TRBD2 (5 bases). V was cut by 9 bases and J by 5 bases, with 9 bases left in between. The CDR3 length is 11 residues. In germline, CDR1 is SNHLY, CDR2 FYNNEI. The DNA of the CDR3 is TGTGCCAGTGAGGGCGGAGATACGCAGTATTTT. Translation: CASEGGDTQYF.

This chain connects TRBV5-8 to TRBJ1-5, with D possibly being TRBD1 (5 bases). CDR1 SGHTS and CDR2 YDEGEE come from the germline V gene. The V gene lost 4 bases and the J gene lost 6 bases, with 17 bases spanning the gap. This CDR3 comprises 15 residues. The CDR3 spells CASSPLRGVAQPQHF. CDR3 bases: TGTGCCAGCAGCCCGCTTAGGGGTGTAGCTCAGCCCCAGCATTTT.

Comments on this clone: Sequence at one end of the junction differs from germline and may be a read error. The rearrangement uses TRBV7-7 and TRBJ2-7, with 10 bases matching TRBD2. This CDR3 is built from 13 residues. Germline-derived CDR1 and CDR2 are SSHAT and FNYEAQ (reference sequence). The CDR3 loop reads CASSLAGGGEQYF. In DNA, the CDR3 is TGTGCTAGCAGCTTAGCGGGAGGAGGAGAGCAGTACTTC.

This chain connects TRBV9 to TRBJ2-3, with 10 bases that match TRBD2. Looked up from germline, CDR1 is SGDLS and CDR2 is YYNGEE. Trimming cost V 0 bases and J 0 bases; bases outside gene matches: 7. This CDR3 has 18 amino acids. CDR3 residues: CASSVASGSSASTDTQYF. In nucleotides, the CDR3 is TGTGCCAGCAGCGTAGCTAGCGGGAGTTCTGCTAGCACAGATACGCAGTATTTT.

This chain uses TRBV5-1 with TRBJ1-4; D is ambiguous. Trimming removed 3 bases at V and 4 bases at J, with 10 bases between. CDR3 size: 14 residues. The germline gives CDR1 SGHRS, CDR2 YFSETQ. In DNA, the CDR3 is TGCGCCAGCAGCTGGACGGGGAGTAATGAAAAACTGTTTTTT. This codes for CASSWTGSNEKLFF.

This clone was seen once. In DNA form, the CDR3 reads TGTGCCAGCAGTGCCCGCTACGGGGGAGATTACGAGCAGTACTTC. Its protein is CASSARYGGDYEQYF. The J gene is TRBJ2-7, the V gene TRBV27; tentative D call: TRBD2 (6 bases). CDR3 length equals 15 residues. CDR1 and CDR2 (germline): MNHEY, SMNVEV (reference sequence). Deletions cut 5 bases from V and 4 bases from J, with 18 bases between.

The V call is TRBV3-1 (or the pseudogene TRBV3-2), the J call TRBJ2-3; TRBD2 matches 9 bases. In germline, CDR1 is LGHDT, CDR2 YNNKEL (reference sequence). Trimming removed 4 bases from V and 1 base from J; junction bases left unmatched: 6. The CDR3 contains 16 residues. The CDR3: CASSPLGGRGTDTQYF. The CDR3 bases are TGTGCCAGCAGCCCCTTGGGCGGGAGGGGCACAGATACGCAGTATTTT.

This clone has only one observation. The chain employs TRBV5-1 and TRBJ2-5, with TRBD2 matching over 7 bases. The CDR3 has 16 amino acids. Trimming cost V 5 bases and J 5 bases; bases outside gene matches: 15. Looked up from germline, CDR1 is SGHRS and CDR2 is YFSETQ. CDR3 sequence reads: CASRLPGRGESETQYF. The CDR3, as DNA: TGCGCCAGCAGACTTCCGGGACGGGGGGAGTCGGAGACCCAGTACTTC.

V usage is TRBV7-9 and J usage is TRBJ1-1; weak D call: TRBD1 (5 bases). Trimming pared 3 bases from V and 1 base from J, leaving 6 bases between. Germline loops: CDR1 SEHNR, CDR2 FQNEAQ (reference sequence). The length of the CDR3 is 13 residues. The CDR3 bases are TGTGCCAGCAGCTTCGGGGGGAACACTGAAGCTTTCTTT. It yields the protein CASSFGGNTEAFF. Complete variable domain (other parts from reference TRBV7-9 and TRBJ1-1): DTGVSQNPRHKITKRGQNVTFRCDPISEHNRLYWYRQTLGQGPEFLTYFQNEAQLEKSRLLSDRFSAERPKGSFSTLEIQRTEQGDSAMYLCASSFGGNTEAFFGQGTRLTVV.

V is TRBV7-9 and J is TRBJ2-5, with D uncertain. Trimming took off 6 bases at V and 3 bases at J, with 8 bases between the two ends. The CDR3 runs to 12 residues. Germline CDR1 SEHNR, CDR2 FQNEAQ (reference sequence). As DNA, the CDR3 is TGTGCCAGCAGTGAGGCAGAAGAGACCCAGTACTTC. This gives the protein CASSEAEETQYF.

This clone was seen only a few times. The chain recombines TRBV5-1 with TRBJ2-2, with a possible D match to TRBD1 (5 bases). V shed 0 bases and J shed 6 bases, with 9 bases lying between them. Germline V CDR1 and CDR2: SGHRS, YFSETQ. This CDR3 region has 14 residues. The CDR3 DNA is TGCGCCAGCAGCTTGGACAGCAGGGCCGGGGAGCTGTTTTTT. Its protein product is CASSLDSRAGELFF.

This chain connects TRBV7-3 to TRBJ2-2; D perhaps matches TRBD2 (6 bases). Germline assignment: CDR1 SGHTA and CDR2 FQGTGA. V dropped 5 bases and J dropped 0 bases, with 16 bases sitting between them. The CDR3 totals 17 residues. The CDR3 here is CASSPIGSGANTGELFF. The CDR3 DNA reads TGTGCCAGCAGCCCCATCGGGAGCGGAGCGAACACCGGGGAGCTGTTTTTT.